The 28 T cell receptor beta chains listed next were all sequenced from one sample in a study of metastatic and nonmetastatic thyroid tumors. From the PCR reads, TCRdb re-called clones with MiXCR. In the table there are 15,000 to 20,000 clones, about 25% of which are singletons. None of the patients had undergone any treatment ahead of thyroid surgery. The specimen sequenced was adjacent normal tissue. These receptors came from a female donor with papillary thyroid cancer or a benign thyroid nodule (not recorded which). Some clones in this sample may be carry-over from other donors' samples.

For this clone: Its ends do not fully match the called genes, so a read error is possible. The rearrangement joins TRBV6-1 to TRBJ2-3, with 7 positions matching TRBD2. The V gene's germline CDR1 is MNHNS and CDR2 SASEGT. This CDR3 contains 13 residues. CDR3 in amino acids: CATRDSGGDTHYF. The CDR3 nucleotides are TGTGCCACAAGGGACTCGGGGGGAGATACGCACTATTTT.

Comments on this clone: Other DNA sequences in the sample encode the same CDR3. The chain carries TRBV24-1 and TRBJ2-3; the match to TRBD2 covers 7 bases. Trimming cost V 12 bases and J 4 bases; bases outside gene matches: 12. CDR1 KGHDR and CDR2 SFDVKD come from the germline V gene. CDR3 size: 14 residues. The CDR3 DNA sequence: TGTGCCCCGGACGGGGGGTTGCTTTCAGATACGCAGTATTTT. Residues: CAPDGGLLSDTQYF.

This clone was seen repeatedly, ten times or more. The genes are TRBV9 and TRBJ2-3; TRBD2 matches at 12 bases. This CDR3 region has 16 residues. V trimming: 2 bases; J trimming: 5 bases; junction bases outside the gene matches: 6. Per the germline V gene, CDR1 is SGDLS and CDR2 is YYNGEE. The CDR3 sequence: CASSVLAGGPGDTQYF. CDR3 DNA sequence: TGTGCCAGCAGCGTCCTAGCGGGAGGGCCTGGAGATACGCAGTATTTT.

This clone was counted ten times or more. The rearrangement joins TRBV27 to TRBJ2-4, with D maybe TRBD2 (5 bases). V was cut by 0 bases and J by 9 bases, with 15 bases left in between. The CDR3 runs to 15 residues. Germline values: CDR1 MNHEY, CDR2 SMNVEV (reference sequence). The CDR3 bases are TGTGCCAGCAGTTTATCGACGTCTAGCTACGGCATTCAGTACTTC. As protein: CASSLSTSSYGIQYF.

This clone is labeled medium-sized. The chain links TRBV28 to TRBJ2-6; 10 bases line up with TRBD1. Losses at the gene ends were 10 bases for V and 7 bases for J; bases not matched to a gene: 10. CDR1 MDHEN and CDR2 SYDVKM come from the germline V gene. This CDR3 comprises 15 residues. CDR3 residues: CATPGDRGKANVLTF. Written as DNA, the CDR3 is TGTGCCACCCCGGGGGACAGGGGTAAAGCCAACGTCCTGACTTTC. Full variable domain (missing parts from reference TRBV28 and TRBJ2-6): DVKVTQSSRYLVKRTGEKVFLECVQDMDHENMFWYRQDPGLGLRLIYFSYDVKMKEKGDIPEGYSVSREKKERFSLILESASTNQTSMYLCATPGDRGKANVLTFGAGSRLTVL.

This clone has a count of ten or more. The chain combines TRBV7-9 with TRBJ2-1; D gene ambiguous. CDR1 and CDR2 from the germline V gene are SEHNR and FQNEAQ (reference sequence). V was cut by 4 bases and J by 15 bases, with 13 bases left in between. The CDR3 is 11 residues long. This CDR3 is CASSSSLIAFF. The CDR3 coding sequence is TGTGCCAGCAGCTCCTCCCTGATTGCGTTCTTC. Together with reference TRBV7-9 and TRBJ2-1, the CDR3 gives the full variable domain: DTGVSQNPRHKITKRGQNVTFRCDPISEHNRLYWYRQTLGQGPEFLTYFQNEAQLEKSRLLSDRFSAERPKGSFSTLEIQRTEQGDSAMYLCASSSSLIAFFGPGTRLTVL.

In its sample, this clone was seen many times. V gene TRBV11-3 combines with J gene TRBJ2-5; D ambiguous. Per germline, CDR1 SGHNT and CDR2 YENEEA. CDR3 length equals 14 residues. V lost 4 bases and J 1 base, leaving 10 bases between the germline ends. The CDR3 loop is CASSSPFLQETQYF. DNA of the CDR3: TGTGCCAGCAGCTCCCCTTTTCTCCAAGAGACCCAGTACTTC.

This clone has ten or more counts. CDR3 DNA sequence: TGTGCCAGCAGTCTCCGGCGGGGGAGCGCAGATACGCAGTATTTT. Residues: CASSLRRGSADTQYF. This sequence joins TRBV2 and TRBJ2-3; 7 positions match TRBD2. J lost 4 bases, V lost 5 bases, and 9 bases had no gene match. This CDR3 spans 15 amino acids. Germline CDR1 SNHLY, CDR2 FYNNEI. Full variable domain (missing parts from reference TRBV2 and TRBJ2-3): EPEVTQTPSHQVTQMGQEVILRCVPISNHLYFYWYRQILGQKVEFLVSFYNNEISEKSEIFDDQFSVERPDGSNFTLKIRSTKLEDSAMYFCASSLRRGSADTQYFGPGTRLTVL.

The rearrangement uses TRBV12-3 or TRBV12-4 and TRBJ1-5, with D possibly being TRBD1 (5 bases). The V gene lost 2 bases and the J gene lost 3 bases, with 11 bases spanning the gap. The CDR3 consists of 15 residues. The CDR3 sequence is CASSLHRGPNQPQHF. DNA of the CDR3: TGTGCCAGCAGTTTACATCGGGGCCCCAATCAGCCCCAGCATTTT.

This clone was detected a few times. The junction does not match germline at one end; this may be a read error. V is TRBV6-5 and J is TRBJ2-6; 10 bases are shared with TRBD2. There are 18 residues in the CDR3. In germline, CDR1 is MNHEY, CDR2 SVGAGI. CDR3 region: CASSYSWLAGAGANVLTF. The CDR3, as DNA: TGTGCCAGCAGTTATAGTTGGCTAGCGGGAGCTGGGGCCAACGTCCTTACTTTC.

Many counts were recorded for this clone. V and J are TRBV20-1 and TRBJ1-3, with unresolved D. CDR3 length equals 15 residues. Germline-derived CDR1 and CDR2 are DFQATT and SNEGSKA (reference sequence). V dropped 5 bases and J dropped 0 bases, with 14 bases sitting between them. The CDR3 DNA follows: TGCAGTGCTGCGGGCCGTTATTACTCTGGAAACACCATATATTTT. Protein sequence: CSAAGRYYSGNTIYF.

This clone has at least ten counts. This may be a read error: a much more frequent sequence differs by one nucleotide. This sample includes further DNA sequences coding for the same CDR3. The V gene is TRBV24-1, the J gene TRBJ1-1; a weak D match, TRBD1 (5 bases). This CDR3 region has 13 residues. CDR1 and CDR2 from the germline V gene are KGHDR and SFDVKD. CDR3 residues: CATSAGGTTEAFF. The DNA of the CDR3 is TGCGCCACCAGTGCCGGAGGGACCACTGAAGCTTTCTTT.

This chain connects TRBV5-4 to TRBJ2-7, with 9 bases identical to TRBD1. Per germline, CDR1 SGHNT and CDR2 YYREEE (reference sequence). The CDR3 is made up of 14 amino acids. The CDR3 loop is CVISPRTGDYEQYF. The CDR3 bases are TGTGTCATCAGCCCCCGGACAGGGGATTACGAGCAGTACTTC. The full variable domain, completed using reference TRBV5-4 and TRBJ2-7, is ETGVTQSPTHLIKTRGQQVTLRCSSQSGHNTVSWYQQALGQGPQFIFQYYREEENGRGNFPPRFSGLQFPNYSSELNVNALELDDSALYLCVISPRTGDYEQYFGPGTRLTVT.

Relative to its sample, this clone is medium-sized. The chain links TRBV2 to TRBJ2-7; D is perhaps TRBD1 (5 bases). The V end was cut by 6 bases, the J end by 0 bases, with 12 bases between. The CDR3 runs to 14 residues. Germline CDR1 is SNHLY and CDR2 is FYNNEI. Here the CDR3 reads CASRIQTVSYEQYF. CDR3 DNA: TGTGCCAGCAGGATTCAGACAGTCTCCTACGAGCAGTACTTC.

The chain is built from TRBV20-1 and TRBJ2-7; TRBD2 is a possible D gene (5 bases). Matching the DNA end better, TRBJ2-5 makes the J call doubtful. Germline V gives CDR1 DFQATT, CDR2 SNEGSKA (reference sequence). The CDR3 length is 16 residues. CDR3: CSASLRSPEGIETQYF. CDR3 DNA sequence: TGCAGTGCTTCACTGCGATCGCCTGAGGGAATAGAGACCCAGTACTTC.

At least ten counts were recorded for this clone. In nucleotides, the CDR3 is TGCGCCAGCAGCAGGGCGGACAATGAGCAGTTCTTC. It specifies CASSRADNEQFF. This chain uses TRBV5-1 with TRBJ2-1, with D hard to call. Trimming took off 4 bases at V and 5 bases at J, with 7 bases between the two ends. This CDR3 spans 12 amino acids. Germline V gene sequence: CDR1 SGHRS, CDR2 YFSETQ.

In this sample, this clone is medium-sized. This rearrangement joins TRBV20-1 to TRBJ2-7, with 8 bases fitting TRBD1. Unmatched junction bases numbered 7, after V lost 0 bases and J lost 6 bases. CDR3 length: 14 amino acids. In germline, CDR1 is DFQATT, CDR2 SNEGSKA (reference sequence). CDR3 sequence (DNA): TGCAGTGCTAGAGATCCGACAGGGGAATCCGAGCAGTACTTC. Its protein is CSARDPTGESEQYF.

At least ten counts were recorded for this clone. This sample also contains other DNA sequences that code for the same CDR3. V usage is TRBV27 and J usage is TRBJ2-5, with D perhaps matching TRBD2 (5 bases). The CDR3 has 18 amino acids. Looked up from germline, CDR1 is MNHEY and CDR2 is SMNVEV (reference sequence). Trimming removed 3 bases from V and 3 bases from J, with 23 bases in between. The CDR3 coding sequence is TGTGCCAGCAGTTTTTTCGACGGACTGAATCCGACCAAAGAGACCCAGTACTTC. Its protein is CASSFFDGLNPTKETQYF.

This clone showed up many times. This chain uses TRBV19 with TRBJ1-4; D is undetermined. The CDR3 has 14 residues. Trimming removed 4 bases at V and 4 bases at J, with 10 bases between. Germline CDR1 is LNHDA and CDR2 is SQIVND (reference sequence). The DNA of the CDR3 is TGTGCCAGTAGTAGCCAGAGCCGTAATGAAAAACTGTTTTTT. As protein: CASSSQSRNEKLFF. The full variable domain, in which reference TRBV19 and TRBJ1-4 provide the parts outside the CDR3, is DGGITQSPKYLFRKEGQNVTLSCEQNLNHDAMYWYRQDPGQGLRLIYYSQIVNDFQKGDIAEGYSVSREKKESFPLTVTSAQKNPTAFYLCASSSQSRNEKLFFGSGTQLSVL.

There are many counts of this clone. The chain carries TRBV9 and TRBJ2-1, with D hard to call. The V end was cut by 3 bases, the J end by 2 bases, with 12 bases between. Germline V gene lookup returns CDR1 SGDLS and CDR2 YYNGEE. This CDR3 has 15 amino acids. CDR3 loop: CASSGTLKTYNEQFF. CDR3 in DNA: TGTGCCAGCAGCGGCACCCTGAAAACCTACAATGAGCAGTTCTTC.

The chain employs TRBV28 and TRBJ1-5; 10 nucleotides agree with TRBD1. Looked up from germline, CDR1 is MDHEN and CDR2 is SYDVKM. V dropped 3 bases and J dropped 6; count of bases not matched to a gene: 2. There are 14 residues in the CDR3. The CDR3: CASSLGQGSQPQHF. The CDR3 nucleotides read TGTGCCAGCAGTTTGGGACAGGGGTCTCAGCCCCAGCATTTT.

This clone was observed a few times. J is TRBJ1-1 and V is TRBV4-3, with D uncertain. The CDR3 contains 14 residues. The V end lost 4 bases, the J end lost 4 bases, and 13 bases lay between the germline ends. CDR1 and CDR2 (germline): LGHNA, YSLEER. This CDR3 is CASSPETLSTEAFF. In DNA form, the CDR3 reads TGCGCCAGCAGCCCAGAGACGTTGAGCACTGAAGCTTTCTTT.

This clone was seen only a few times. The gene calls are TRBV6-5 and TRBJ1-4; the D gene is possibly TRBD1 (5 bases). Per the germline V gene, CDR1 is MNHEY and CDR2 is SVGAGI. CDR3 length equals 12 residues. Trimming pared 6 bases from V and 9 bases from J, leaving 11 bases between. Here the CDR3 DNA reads TGTGCCAGCAGGGGGCCGGAGAAAAAACTGTTTTTT. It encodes CASRGPEKKLFF.

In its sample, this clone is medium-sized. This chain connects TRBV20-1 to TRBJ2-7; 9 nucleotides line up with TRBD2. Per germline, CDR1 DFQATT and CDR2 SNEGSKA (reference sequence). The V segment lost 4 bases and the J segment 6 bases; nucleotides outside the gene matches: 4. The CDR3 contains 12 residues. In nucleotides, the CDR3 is TGCAGTGCTATAGCGGGAGAGGGCGAGCAGTACTTC. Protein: CSAIAGEGEQYF.

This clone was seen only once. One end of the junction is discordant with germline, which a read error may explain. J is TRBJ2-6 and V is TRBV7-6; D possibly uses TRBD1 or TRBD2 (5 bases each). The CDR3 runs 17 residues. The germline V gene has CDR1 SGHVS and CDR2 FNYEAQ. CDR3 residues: CASRFGTDGSGANVLTF. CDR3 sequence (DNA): TGTGCCAGCAGATTCGGGACGGATGGCTCTGGGGCTAACGTCCTGACTTTC.

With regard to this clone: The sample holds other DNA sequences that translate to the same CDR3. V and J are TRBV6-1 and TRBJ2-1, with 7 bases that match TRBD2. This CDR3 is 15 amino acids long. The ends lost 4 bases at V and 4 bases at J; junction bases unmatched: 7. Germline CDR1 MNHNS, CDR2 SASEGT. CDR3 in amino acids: CASSGGGGRYNEQFF. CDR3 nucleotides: TGTGCCAGCAGTGGGGGGGGAGGCAGGTACAATGAGCAGTTCTTC.

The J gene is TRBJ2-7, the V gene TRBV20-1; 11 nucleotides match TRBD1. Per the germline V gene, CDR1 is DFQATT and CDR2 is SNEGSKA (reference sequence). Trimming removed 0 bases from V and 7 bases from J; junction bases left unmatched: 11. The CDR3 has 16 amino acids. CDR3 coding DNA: TGCAGTGCTAGAGATCCTCTCGGACAGGGGGCGGGGGAGCAGTACTTC. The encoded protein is CSARDPLGQGAGEQYF.

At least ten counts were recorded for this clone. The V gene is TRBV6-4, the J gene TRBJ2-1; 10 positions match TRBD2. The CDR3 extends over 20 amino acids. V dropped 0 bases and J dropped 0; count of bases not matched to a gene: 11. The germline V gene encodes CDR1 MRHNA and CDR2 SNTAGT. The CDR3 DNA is TGTGCCAGCAGTGACTCGCTAGCGGGAGCCGGGCCTGTCTCCTACAATGAGCAGTTCTTC. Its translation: CASSDSLAGAGPVSYNEQFF.